Reported below is one T cell receptor (beta chain). CDR3 length equals 15 residues. Looked up from germline, CDR1 is SGHRS and CDR2 is YFSETQ. With V trimmed by 3 bases and J by 5 bases, 5 bases remained unmatched. TCR beta chains were sequenced at survey level with immunoSEQ. The repertoire was sequenced with immunoSEQ multiplex PCR; TCRdb's copy has only in-frame clones and lacks some. This sample has about 50,000 clones, with more than 80% found just once. Sequenced input: PBMCs. The chain couples TRBV5-1 to TRBJ2-1, with 10 bases matching TRBD2. This clonotype was sampled from a man aged 40-49 years with rheumatoid arthritis. CDR3 in amino acids: CASSSGLADNNEQFF. The CDR3 bases are TGCGCCAGCAGCTCCGGACTAGCGGATAACAATGAGCAGTTCTTC.